These 26 T cell receptor beta chains were all obtained from the same sample, sequenced in a study of blood T cell repertoires in COVID-19. Profiling relied on immunoSEQ multiplex PCR, and the TCRdb table lists in-frame clones only, not all of them. Found here are some 250,000 clones, 85% to 90% of them singletons; the top ten hold 5.5% to 6.5%. The sample comprised peripheral blood. Receptors were obtained from a man aged 55 to 70 with acute or convalescent COVID-19.

The chain joins TRBV28 to TRBJ1-2; 7 bases are a match to TRBD1. J lost 2 bases, V lost 4 bases, and 1 base had no gene match. This CDR3 is built from 13 residues. Per germline, CDR1 MDHEN and CDR2 SYDVKM. CDR3 DNA: TGTGCCAGCAGTTACAGGGGAAACTATGGCTACACCTTC. This translates into CASSYRGNYGYTF.

The chain has TRBV18 and TRBJ2-7; the match to TRBD2 covers 7 bases. The CDR3 totals 15 residues. V shed 4 bases, J shed 5 bases, and the junction held 11 bases outside the gene matches. Germline CDR1 and CDR2: KGHSH and LQKENI. CDR3: CASSLPGRVSNEQYF. The CDR3 coding sequence is TGTGCCAGCTCACTTCCGGGGAGGGTTTCGAACGAGCAGTACTTC.

The genes are TRBV6-5 and TRBJ1-5; D not resolved. The CDR3 contains 15 residues. V was pared by 8 bases and J by 3 bases, with 17 bases between. From germline, CDR1 is MNHEY and CDR2 SVGAGI. The CDR3 spells CASAQQPDLNQPQHF. CDR3 DNA sequence: TGTGCCAGCGCCCAACAACCAGATCTCAATCAGCCCCAGCATTTT.

The chain is built from TRBV6-4 and TRBJ2-5; weak D call: TRBD2 (5 bases). The CDR3 length is 13 residues. The germline V gene has CDR1 MRHNA and CDR2 SNTAGT. Trimming removed 11 bases from V and 0 bases from J, with 13 bases in between. In nucleotides, the CDR3 is TGTGCCGAACGCGGGTGCAACCAAGAGACCCAGTACTTC. Translation gives CAERGCNQETQYF.

The chain recombines TRBV29-1 with TRBJ2-7, with 10 bases identical to TRBD2. V lost 2 bases to trimming and J lost 0 bases; unmatched junction nucleotides: 13. This CDR3 has 18 residues. From germline, CDR1 is SQVTM and CDR2 ANQGSEA. CDR3: CSVEFPPSGSLLSYEQYF. The CDR3 bases are TGCAGCGTTGAATTTCCCCCTAGCGGGAGCCTACTCTCCTACGAGCAGTACTTC.

This chain links TRBV7-4 with TRBJ2-3, with TRBD2 as a possible D gene (7 bases). This CDR3 is 17 amino acids long. The germline CDR1 and CDR2 sequences are SGHVT and SQSDAQ. Trimming removed 11 bases from V and 6 bases from J, with 30 bases in between. The CDR3 DNA is TGTGCCGGTCCCTCGGGGGGCGCCTCTTTGGACGAGGATACGCAGTATTTT. The encoded protein is CAGPSGGASLDEDTQYF.

The rearrangement joins TRBV7-9 to TRBJ2-5; the match to TRBD1 covers 8 bases. Germline CDR1 reads SEHNR; CDR2 reads FQNEAQ (reference sequence). J lost 7 bases, V lost 3 bases, and 13 bases had no gene match. The CDR3 runs to 16 residues. The CDR3 loop is CASSFGVTGGHGTQYF. CDR3 bases: TGTGCCAGCAGCTTTGGAGTAACAGGGGGGCATGGGACCCAGTACTTC.

This chain connects TRBV9 to TRBJ1-2; the D gene is possibly TRBD1 (6 bases). The ends were cut back, 4 bases at V and 0 bases at J, with 19 bases in the middle. CDR1 SGDLS and CDR2 YYNGEE come from the germline V gene. The CDR3 extends over 17 amino acids. This chain's CDR3 is CASSKELRTASNYGYTF. The CDR3 region has the DNA TGTGCCAGCAGCAAAGAGCTACGGACAGCTTCTAACTATGGCTACACCTTC.

The sample holds a few counts of this clone. The V call is TRBV24-1, the J call TRBJ1-5; no clear D gene. Trimming took off 1 base at V and 2 bases at J, with 14 bases between the two ends. CDR3 length: 17 amino acids. Germline V lookup: CDR1 KGHDR, CDR2 SFDVKD. CDR3 sequence: CATSDFPHDGGNQPQHF. CDR3 sequence (DNA): TGTGCCACCAGTGATTTCCCGCACGATGGAGGCAATCAGCCCCAGCATTTT.

This clone was seen a handful of times. V and J are TRBV30 and TRBJ2-7; 9 positions match TRBD1. The V and J ends lost 4 bases and 6 bases, in that order; junction bases with no gene match: 13. The CDR3 extends over 15 amino acids. Germline loops: CDR1 GTSNPN, CDR2 SVGIG (reference sequence). The CDR3 DNA is TGTGCCTGGAATAAGGGGGGACAGGGAGCATCCGAGCAGTACTTC. Residues: CAWNKGGQGASEQYF.

This clone has a handful of counts. CDR3 coding DNA: TGCGCCAGCAGTCAGGACAGGGAGAATCAGCCCCAGCATTTT. Translation: CASSQDRENQPQHF. The chain joins TRBV4-3 to TRBJ1-5, with TRBD1 matching 8 bases. The ends lost 6 bases at V and 4 bases at J; junction bases unmatched: 5. This CDR3 spans 14 amino acids. The germline CDR1 and CDR2 sequences are LGHNA and YSLEER.

V and J are TRBV30 and TRBJ1-2; D possibly corresponds to TRBD1 (5 bases). This CDR3 is built from 11 residues. The germline V gene has CDR1 GTSNPN and CDR2 SVGIG (reference sequence). Trimming took 0 bases from V and 8 from J, leaving 7 bases between them. The CDR3 here is CAWSVGEGYTF. For the CDR3, the DNA is TGTGCCTGGAGTGTAGGGGAAGGCTACACCTTC.

The sample holds one count of this clone. This chain links TRBV5-1 with TRBJ1-2, with D maybe TRBD1 (5 bases). Per germline, CDR1 SGHRS and CDR2 YFSETQ. This CDR3 has 15 residues. V lost 0 bases, J lost 0 bases, and 9 bases lay in between. The CDR3 bases are TGCGCCAGCAGCTTGGGGCCAGGGTCTAACTATGGCTACACCTTC. This encodes CASSLGPGSNYGYTF.

The chain links TRBV9 to TRBJ2-7; a possible D gene is TRBD1 (5 bases). Germline-derived CDR1 and CDR2 are SGDLS and YYNGEE. The ends were cut back, 3 bases at V and 3 bases at J, with 13 bases in the middle. The length of the CDR3 is 14 residues. The DNA of the CDR3 is TGTGCCAGCAGCGCAACGGACAACGTCTACGAGCAGTACTTC. It yields the protein CASSATDNVYEQYF.

The J gene is TRBJ2-3, the V gene TRBV15, with D maybe TRBD1 (6 bases). The ends were cut back, 5 bases at V and 1 base at J, with 13 bases in the middle. The CDR3 is 15 amino acids. Germline CDR1 is LNHNV and CDR2 is YYDKDF (reference sequence). In nucleotides, the CDR3 is TGTGCCACCAGCGGTCGGGACATACGCACAGATACGCAGTATTTT. Protein product: CATSGRDIRTDTQYF.

The chain has TRBV10-2 and TRBJ2-3; TRBD2 might be the D (5 bases). Per germline, CDR1 WSHSY and CDR2 SAAADI. This CDR3 has 16 residues. V was trimmed by 0 bases and J by 6 bases, leaving 16 bases between them. CDR3 amino acids: CASSESKAGPGDTQYF. The DNA for the CDR3 is TGCGCCAGCAGTGAGTCGAAGGCGGGCCCCGGGGATACGCAGTATTTT.

The gene calls are TRBV7-2 and TRBJ1-1; D gene ambiguous. Looked up from germline, CDR1 is SGHTA and CDR2 is FQGNSA. The CDR3 has 15 amino acids. Between the trimmed V and J ends, which lost 2 bases and 1 base, there was a span of 11 bases. This CDR3 is CASSLMSGRNTEAFF. CDR3 DNA sequence: TGTGCCAGCAGCTTAATGTCGGGGAGGAACACTGAAGCTTTCTTT.

The chain employs TRBV7-2 and TRBJ1-5, with D possibly being TRBD1 (5 bases). Trimming cost V 5 bases and J 3 bases, with 11 bases left between them. Germline loops: CDR1 SGHTA, CDR2 FQGNSA. The CDR3 has 14 amino acids. The CDR3 reads CASSLDTYNQPQHF. CDR3 DNA: TGTGCCAGCAGCCTGGACACTTACAATCAGCCCCAGCATTTT.

The chain couples TRBV5-6 to TRBJ1-2; 8 bases match TRBD1. CDR1 SGHDT and CDR2 YYEEEE come from the germline V gene. V was pared by 5 bases and J by 6 bases, with 6 bases of the junction left unmatched. CDR3 length: 13 residues. As DNA, the CDR3 is TGTGCCAGCAGAGGACAGGGTATGAATGGCTACACCTTC. Protein sequence: CASRGQGMNGYTF.

The J gene is TRBJ2-6, the V gene TRBV7-9; no reliable D call. Germline CDR1 is SEHNR and CDR2 is FQNEAQ (reference sequence). This CDR3 has 14 amino acids. V shed 5 bases and J shed 1 base, with 6 bases lying between them. The CDR3 spells CASSPGSGANVLTF. The CDR3 DNA reads as TGTGCCAGCAGCCCAGGATCTGGGGCCAACGTCCTGACTTTC.

The J gene is TRBJ1-6, the V gene TRBV28, with a weak D call TRBD1 (6 bases). Germline CDR1 and CDR2: MDHEN and SYDVKM. Trimming took 4 bases from V and 3 from J, leaving 16 bases between them. The CDR3 is made up of 17 amino acids. CDR3 protein: CASSSSGASLYNSPLHF. The CDR3 nucleotides read TGTGCCAGCAGTTCCTCAGGGGCCTCCCTCTATAATTCACCCCTCCACTTT.

V usage is TRBV12-3 or TRBV12-4 and J usage is TRBJ1-2, with TRBD1 as a possible D gene (5 bases). V dropped 7 bases and J dropped 3 bases, with 12 bases sitting between them. The CDR3 covers 13 residues. The CDR3: CASTPDRYYGYTF. CDR3 coding DNA: TGTGCCAGCACCCCTGACAGATACTATGGCTACACCTTC.

The chain recombines TRBV27 with TRBJ2-2; 11 bases line up with TRBD2. From germline, CDR1 is MNHEY and CDR2 SMNVEV (reference sequence). This CDR3 contains 15 residues. Trimming at V came to 6 bases and at J to 5 bases, leaving 5 bases not matched to a gene. The CDR3 DNA is TGTGCCAGCAGGCTAGCGGGAGGCGGGACCGGGGAGCTGTTTTTT. This translates into CASRLAGGGTGELFF.

This chain uses TRBV30 with TRBJ1-3; D not certain. CDR1 is GTSNPN and CDR2 is SVGIG in the germline V gene (reference sequence). The CDR3 consists of 13 residues. Trimming removed 0 bases at V and 4 bases at J, with 7 bases between. The CDR3 DNA follows: TGTGCCTGGAGTGTACGAGGAGGAAACACCATATATTTT. This encodes CAWSVRGGNTIYF. Looking up the rest from reference TRBV30 and TRBJ1-3 gives the full variable domain: SQTIHQWPATLVQPVGSPLSLECTVEGTSNPNLYWYRQAAGRGLQLLFYSVGIGQISSEVPQNLSASRPQDRQFILSSKKLLLSDSGFYLCAWSVRGGNTIYFGEGSWLTVV.

Only a few counts were recorded for this clone. The CDR3 loop is CASSGTSGSGELFF. CDR3 bases: TGTGCCAGCAGCGGGACTAGCGGGAGCGGGGAGCTGTTTTTT. The J gene is TRBJ2-2, the V gene TRBV9, with 13 nucleotides matching TRBD2. Trimming at V came to 3 bases and at J to 7 bases, leaving 0 bases not matched to a gene. The germline V gene has CDR1 SGDLS and CDR2 YYNGEE. This CDR3 contains 14 residues.

CDR3 region: CASRAAPSSYNEQFF. The CDR3 nucleotides are TGTGCCAGTAGGGCGGCTCCGAGCTCCTACAATGAGCAGTTCTTC. The chain joins TRBV19 to TRBJ2-1; no reliable D call. The CDR3 consists of 15 residues. V was trimmed by 6 bases and J by 0 bases, leaving 12 bases between them. Germline CDR1 is LNHDA and CDR2 is SQIVND (reference sequence).